Sequencing of this T cell receptor beta chain was carried out in a study of molecular identifiers for immune sequencing clone quantification (dated by TCRdb to the late 2010s). As for the study more broadly: For a replicate experiment, RNA from roughly 20,000 or 100,000 naive CD8 T cells was divided into five aliquots, and four of the five aliquots were sequenced. The study was a methods study using CD8 T cells to benchmark molecular-identifier clustering-based TCR repertoire sequencing (MIDCIRS) and TCR RNA copy counting. General study outcomes and caveats: In CMV-specific effector cells, clones with more than 20 RNA copies contained over 98% of molecules, whereas in naive cells such clones contained under 1% of molecules. Highly expanded clone sizes could be underestimated because identical TCR molecules may share a barcode. Without barcode sub-clustering, chimeric consensus sequences inflated TCR diversity; chimeras reached as high as 47%. The naive libraries included spiked-in Jurkat TCR RNA (about ten copies' worth), and this RNA is not part of the donor repertoire. Spiked-in Jurkat TCR RNA equivalent to a single cell was reported to be detectable even among over 800,000 naive CD8 T cells. Modeling estimated 3 to 3.5 recovered TCR RNA copies per cell, compared with approximately 9.5 by digital PCR, which implies around 33% capture efficiency.

Via the germline V gene, CDR1 is SQVTM and CDR2 ANQGSEA. The CDR3 runs 12 amino acids, cysteine and phenylalanine included. This entry keeps only the CDR3 DNA: 36 bases, framed from base 1. V gives up 3 bases and J gives up 6 bases, and the segment between their germline ends measures 8 bases. This clonotype was observed at least ten times. What antigen it recognizes has not been identified. No base quality information exists; no much larger clone differs at one position. Naive CD8 T cell libraries were made from 20,000 to 1,000,000 sorted cells using 10%, 30% or 50% of purified RNA. On a BD FACSAria II, naive CD8 T cells were FACS-sorted as CD8+CD4-CCR7+CD45RA+ and collected into RLT Plus buffer. Roughly 10 TCR copies' worth of Jurkat RNA were spiked into roughly 20,000-1,000,000 naive CD8 T cell samples to test detection sensitivity. Enrichment of CD8 T cells was performed with RosetteSep CD8+ T Cell Enrichment Cocktail and Ficoll-Paque, after which ACK red cell lysis was carried out.

Libraries were constructed by PCR. This sample was sequenced with an Illumina HiSeq 4000. Preparation of bulk TCR libraries followed a previously described approach, with the TCR primers listed in Table S5. The Qiagen AllPrep DNA/RNA kit was used to purify total RNA. Reads from multiple sequencing runs of the same library were pooled before analysis. The study's own analysis went as follows. Reads were retained only if their TCR constant sequence matched exactly, and those retained reads were trimmed to 150 nt and grouped according to their 12-nt molecular barcodes. Reads inside each barcode group were sub-clustered using a 15% Levenshtein threshold, and a quality-weighted consensus sequence was constructed for each RNA molecule. Non-functional sequences were removed, as were lower-count sequences one edit away from another. Barcode sub-clusters with fewer than 20% of the maximum read count were removed, based on fitting two negative binomial distributions. Clones were called with MiXCR by TCRdb after fastp trimmed the public reads at Q25, and only in-frame beta chains were retained. Duplicate CDR3 protein sequences are folded into a single record with the most common DNA and genes. The authors' filters were not applied to this entry. Across this sample there are about 320,000 distinct CDR3 sequences, with about 22% seen only once. The ten largest clonotypes hold roughly 0.86% of the sample.

Sample: naive CD8+ T cells from blood, with Jurkat cell RNA spiked in. Reading the label with the study, this specimen's cell subset or site is: FACS-sorted CD8+CD4-CCR7+CD45RA+ naive T cells. The clonotype comes from a human donor in good health. Some libraries in this study had Jurkat cell RNA spiked in. The V and J segments used are TRBV29-1 and TRBJ2-2; no D gene call is confident. The CDR3 in this case is CSVEPIPGELFF. Read as DNA, the sequence is TGCAGCGTTGAGCCAATCCCCGGGGAGCTGTTTTTT.